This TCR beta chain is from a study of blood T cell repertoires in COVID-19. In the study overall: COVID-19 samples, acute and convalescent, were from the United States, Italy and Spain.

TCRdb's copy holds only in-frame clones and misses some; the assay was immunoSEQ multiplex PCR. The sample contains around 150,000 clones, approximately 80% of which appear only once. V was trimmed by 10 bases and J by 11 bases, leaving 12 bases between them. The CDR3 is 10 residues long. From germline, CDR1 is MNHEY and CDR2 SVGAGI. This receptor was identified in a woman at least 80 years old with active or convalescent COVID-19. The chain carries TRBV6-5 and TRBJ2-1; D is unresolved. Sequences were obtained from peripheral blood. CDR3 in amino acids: CAIGGQKQFF. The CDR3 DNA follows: TGTGCCATCGGTGGGCAGAAGCAGTTCTTC.